This T cell receptor beta chain appears in the sequencing data of a study of shared clonotypes between healthy human individuals. The table lists this clone with many counts. Antigen: not known. Regarding the study as a whole: Limitation of the genetic and exposure-history diversity represented came from the few donors.

Generated by immunoSEQ multiplex PCR, the TCRdb table keeps only in-frame clones and is missing some. Of roughly 500,000 clones in the sample, over 75% were seen once. The specimen sequenced was PBMCs. The origin of this receptor is a woman aged 40 to 50 in good health. Some clones in this sample may be carry-over from other donors' samples.

This CDR3 reads CSVESGRGNEQFF. The CDR3, as DNA: TGCAGCGTTGAAAGCGGGAGAGGTAATGAGCAGTTCTTC. The chain has TRBV29-1 and TRBJ2-1, with 8 positions matching TRBD2. The J segment lost 7 bases and the V segment lost 2 bases, leaving 4 bases of the junction unmatched. The CDR3 covers 13 residues. The germline V gene encodes CDR1 SQVTM and CDR2 ANQGSEA.